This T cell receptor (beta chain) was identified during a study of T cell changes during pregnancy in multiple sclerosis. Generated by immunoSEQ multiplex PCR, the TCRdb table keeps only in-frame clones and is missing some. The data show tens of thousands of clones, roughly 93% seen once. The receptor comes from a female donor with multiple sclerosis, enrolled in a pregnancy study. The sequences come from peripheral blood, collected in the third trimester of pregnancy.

CDR3 in DNA: TGTGCCAGCAGCCCTAGACTAGCGGGGCTTTCCTACGAGCAGTACTTC. This codes for CASSPRLAGLSYEQYF. The chain couples TRBV7-2 to TRBJ2-7; 11 nucleotides match TRBD2. The germline V gene has CDR1 SGHTA and CDR2 FQGNSA. CDR3 length: 16 amino acids. V trimming: 5 bases; J trimming: 1 base; junction bases outside the gene matches: 7. Complete variable domain (other parts from reference TRBV7-2 and TRBJ2-7): GAGVSQSPSNKVTEKGKDVELRCDPISGHTALYWYRQSLGQGLEFLIYFQGNSAPDKSGLPSDRFSAERTGGSVSTLTIQRTQQEDSAVYLCASSPRLAGLSYEQYFGPGTRLTVT.